The 27 T cell receptor beta chains below were found in one sample sequenced in a study of vaccination and CD4 T cells after COVID-19. Cultured CD4+ T-cell DNA underwent Oncomine TCR Beta short-read sequencing. TCRdb used MiXCR to reprocess the PCR reads, holding one entry per CDR3 protein. The sample yields thousands of distinct CDR3 sequences, approximately 70% seen once. Treatment here: approximately nine-day PBMC culture with coronavirus spike peptide pools or control peptides (ViraFEST assay). For these TCRs, the target antigens are not known. The sample in question was cultured CD4+ T cells from blood, obtained after SARS-CoV-2 vaccination. The receptors originated from a human donor with COVID-19.

The CDR3 loop is CSASPGNTEAFF. In DNA, the CDR3 is TGCAGTGCTAGCCCGGGGAACACTGAAGCTTTCTTT. This rearrangement joins TRBV20-1 to TRBJ1-1, with D unresolved. Germline loops: CDR1 DFQATT, CDR2 SNEGSKA (reference sequence). This CDR3 has 12 residues. The V end lost 3 bases, the J end lost 1 base, and 6 bases lay between the germline ends.

V is TRBV20-1 and J is TRBJ2-5; D remains unclear. The germline V gene encodes CDR1 DFQATT and CDR2 SNEGSKA (reference sequence). The CDR3 contains 13 residues. Trimming took 5 bases from V and 5 from J, leaving 15 bases between them. CDR3 sequence reads: CSAPRYGPETQYF. In DNA form, the CDR3 reads TGCAGTGCTCCGCGCTATGGGCCGGAGACCCAGTACTTC.

This clonotype was picked up a small number of times. The chain combines TRBV10-3 with TRBJ1-5, with 7 nucleotides matching TRBD1. Trimming removed 11 bases from V and 5 bases from J; junction bases left unmatched: 12. Germline assignment: CDR1 ENHRY and CDR2 SYGVKD. The CDR3 extends over 14 amino acids. Written as DNA, the CDR3 is TGTGCCTCCAGAACGACAGGGAATGATCAGCCCCAGCATTTT. Translating it yields CASRTTGNDQPQHF.

The genes are TRBV6-1 and TRBJ1-3; TRBD1 matches at 7 bases. Per the germline V gene, CDR1 is MNHNS and CDR2 is SASEGT. Trimming at V came to 3 bases and at J to 5 bases, leaving 4 bases not matched to a gene. The length of the CDR3 is 14 residues. The CDR3 reads CASSEWDSRNTIYF. DNA for the CDR3: TGTGCCAGCAGTGAGTGGGACAGTAGAAACACCATATATTTT.

In its sample, this clonotype ranks as large. The V call is TRBV6-1, the J call TRBJ1-1; 7 positions agree with TRBD1. The CDR3 extends over 19 amino acids. Germline V CDR1 and CDR2: MNHNS, SASEGT. The J segment lost 5 bases and the V segment lost 4 bases, leaving 22 bases of the junction unmatched. DNA for the CDR3: TGTGCCAGCAGTGTTGCAAACACCCTCAACAGGGGTGGAAGAACTGAAGCTTTCTTT. Translating it yields CASSVANTLNRGGRTEAFF.

In its sample, this clonotype was seen once. The V and J genes are TRBV7-8 and TRBJ2-5; 8 bases line up with TRBD1. The CDR3 spans 15 residues. V shed 1 base, J shed 7 bases, and the junction held 8 bases outside the gene matches. Germline CDR1 is SGHVS and CDR2 is FQNEAQ. CDR3 nucleotides: TGTGCCAGCAGCTTAGGGCCCCGGGGGACAGGGACCCAGTACTTC. It codes for CASSLGPRGTGTQYF.

The V and J genes are TRBV15 and TRBJ2-3, with no clear D. The CDR3 has 14 amino acids. V was clipped by 3 bases and J by 1 base, with 8 bases between them. Germline lookup yields CDR1 LNHNV and CDR2 YYDKDF (reference sequence). This CDR3 is CATSRAFGTDTQYF. The CDR3 DNA is TGTGCCACCAGCAGGGCCTTTGGCACAGATACGCAGTATTTT.

This clonotype is categorized as medium-sized (0.01 to 0.1%). The rearrangement uses TRBV15 and TRBJ2-1; D possibly corresponds to TRBD2 (6 bases). Trimming took off 5 bases at V and 4 bases at J, with 12 bases between the two ends. Germline loops: CDR1 LNHNV, CDR2 YYDKDF (reference sequence). The CDR3 totals 14 residues. CDR3: CATSWAGRYNEQFF. The CDR3 DNA reads as TGTGCCACCAGCTGGGCGGGGAGATACAATGAGCAGTTCTTC.

Relative to its sample, this clonotype is large (0.1 to 1%). The rearrangement uses TRBV7-9 and TRBJ1-5; D possibly corresponds to TRBD1 (5 bases). This CDR3 has 14 residues. The V end was cut by 5 bases, the J end by 6 bases, with 14 bases between. Germline CDR1 SEHNR, CDR2 FQNEAQ (reference sequence). This CDR3 reads CASSAEGGGQPQHF. The CDR3 DNA reads TGTGCCAGCAGCGCCGAGGGTGGGGGTCAGCCCCAGCATTTT. The full variable domain, rest sourced from reference TRBV7-9 and TRBJ1-5, is DTGVSQNPRHKITKRGQNVTFRCDPISEHNRLYWYRQTLGQGPEFLTYFQNEAQLEKSRLLSDRFSAERPKGSFSTLEIQRTEQGDSAMYLCASSAEGGGQPQHFGDGTRLSIL.

The chain joins TRBV6-1 to TRBJ1-5; perhaps TRBD1 as D (5 bases). Germline values: CDR1 MNHNS, CDR2 SASEGT. V gave up 6 bases and J gave up 0 bases, with 15 bases separating them. The CDR3 covers 16 residues. CDR3 in amino acids: CASSPGGAHSNQPQHF. In nucleotides, the CDR3 is TGTGCCAGCAGCCCAGGTGGGGCTCATAGCAATCAGCCCCAGCATTTT.

The rearrangement uses TRBV6-2 or TRBV6-3 and TRBJ1-5; 7 nucleotides match TRBD1. Trimming removed 4 bases from V and 6 bases from J; junction bases left unmatched: 6. This CDR3 contains 14 residues. Germline assignment: CDR1 MNHEY and CDR2 SVGEGT. CDR3 in amino acids: CASSWTGSTQPQHF. The CDR3 DNA is TGTGCCAGCAGTTGGACAGGTTCGACTCAGCCCCAGCATTTT.

The chain combines TRBV20-1 with TRBJ1-1, with TRBD1 as a possible D gene (5 bases). The V end was cut by 1 base, the J end by 2 bases, with 20 bases between. The germline gives CDR1 DFQATT, CDR2 SNEGSKA (reference sequence). This CDR3 has 17 amino acids. In DNA, the CDR3 is TGCAGTGCTAGAGTCTTCAAAGGTCCAGACAGAAACACTGAAGCTTTCTTT. Its protein is CSARVFKGPDRNTEAFF.

The chain has TRBV4-1 and TRBJ1-3, with TRBD1 matching over 9 bases. The CDR3 is 16 amino acids. The junction had 6 bases not matched to a gene; V was cut back by 3 bases and J by 3 bases. Germline loops: CDR1 MGHRA, CDR2 YSYEKL. The CDR3 nucleotides are TGCGCCAGCAGCCAGGAAGACAGGGGGTATGGAAACACCATATATTTT. Translation: CASSQEDRGYGNTIYF.

The V gene is TRBV6-5, the J gene TRBJ2-7; D remains unclear. This CDR3 has 14 amino acids. CDR1 and CDR2 from the germline V gene are MNHEY and SVGAGI. V lost 2 bases and J lost 2, with 10 bases in between. The CDR3 spells CASSYLDTTYEQYF. Here the CDR3 DNA reads TGTGCCAGCAGTTACCTTGATACAACCTACGAGCAGTACTTC.

CDR3 DNA: TGTGCCACCCCGGTCAGGGAGGGCTATGGCTACACCTTC. This gives the protein CATPVREGYGYTF. The rearrangement links TRBV7-9 to TRBJ1-2, with D maybe TRBD1 (5 bases). This CDR3 has 13 amino acids. V was clipped by 10 bases and J by 4 bases, with 16 bases between them. CDR1 is SEHNR and CDR2 is FQNEAQ in the germline V gene (reference sequence).

The gene calls are TRBV7-9 and TRBJ2-1, with TRBD1 matching over 9 bases. V lost 3 bases, J lost 7 bases, and 7 bases stayed unmatched. This CDR3 spans 15 amino acids. Germline values: CDR1 SEHNR, CDR2 FQNEAQ (reference sequence). CDR3 nucleotide sequence: TGTGCCAGCAGCTTCGCAACAGGGGGCGGGAATGAGCAGTTCTTC. Its protein is CASSFATGGGNEQFF.

This clonotype has a single count. V usage is TRBV5-4 and J usage is TRBJ2-7, with 8 bases identical to TRBD1. The CDR3 is 15 residues long. Germline trimming cut 1 base from V and 7 bases from J; bases unmatched to any gene: 10. Per germline, CDR1 SGHNT and CDR2 YYREEE (reference sequence). The CDR3 DNA is TGTGCCAGCAGCTTGAGCGCGGACAGGGCGGAAGAGCAGTACTTC. This sequence encodes CASSLSADRAEEQYF.

The chain recombines TRBV7-6 with TRBJ1-2; 7 nucleotides match TRBD1. Germline V gene sequence: CDR1 SGHVS, CDR2 FNYEAQ. V was clipped by 6 bases and J by 4 bases; unmatched bases: 5. The CDR3 totals 13 residues. The CDR3 bases are TGTGCCAGCAGTCCAGGGGGGACCTATGGCTACACCTTC. The encoded protein is CASSPGGTYGYTF.

This sequence joins TRBV6-1 and TRBJ2-4, with a tentative D call TRBD2 (5 bases). The germline V gene encodes CDR1 MNHNS and CDR2 SASEGT. The CDR3 length is 18 residues. V lost 4 bases and J 3 bases, leaving 22 bases between the germline ends. This CDR3 reads CASSGTATQLGNKNIQYF. In DNA, the CDR3 is TGTGCCAGCAGTGGGACTGCTACCCAACTTGGAAACAAAAACATTCAGTACTTC.

This clonotype turned up a few times. The chain carries TRBV2 and TRBJ2-7; 8 nucleotides agree with TRBD2. V gave up 3 bases and J gave up 3 bases; unmatched junction bases: 10. Germline CDR1 is SNHLY and CDR2 is FYNNEI. This CDR3 comprises 16 residues. In DNA form, the CDR3 reads TGTGCCAGCAGTGAGACGGGCCGGGGGGGCCTCTACGAGCAGTACTTC. It codes for CASSETGRGGLYEQYF.

J is TRBJ2-7 and V is TRBV6-1; D not resolved. This CDR3 is built from 14 residues. Germline V gene sequence: CDR1 MNHNS, CDR2 SASEGT. V dropped 5 bases and J dropped 5 bases, with 16 bases sitting between them. As DNA, the CDR3 is TGTGCCAGCAGTCCAATAGGTCTAGGGCACGAGCAGTACTTC. As protein: CASSPIGLGHEQYF.

V is TRBV15 and J is TRBJ1-1, with D uncertain. V lost 4 bases, J lost 5 bases, and 14 bases lay in between. The CDR3 has 14 residues. Germline V lookup: CDR1 LNHNV, CDR2 YYDKDF (reference sequence). For the CDR3, the DNA is TGTGCCACCAGCACTCACAGTCTTAGGACTGAAGCTTTCTTT. It codes for CATSTHSLRTEAFF.

The CDR3: CSATTGQGAYEQYF. As DNA, the CDR3 is TGCAGTGCTACCACCGGACAGGGGGCCTACGAGCAGTACTTC. The chain couples TRBV20-1 to TRBJ2-7, with 10 bases fitting TRBD1. The germline gives CDR1 DFQATT, CDR2 SNEGSKA (reference sequence). The CDR3 runs to 14 residues. The ends lost 4 bases at V and 2 bases at J; junction bases unmatched: 5.

The chain recombines TRBV6-1 with TRBJ1-2; D is unresolved. Trimming removed 0 bases from V and 3 bases from J, with 11 bases in between. Germline V gene lookup returns CDR1 MNHNS and CDR2 SASEGT. This CDR3 region has 15 residues. In DNA, the CDR3 is TGTGCCAGCAGTGAAGCAGGGCTGTATGACTATGGCTACACCTTC. It yields the protein CASSEAGLYDYGYTF.

The gene calls are TRBV28 and TRBJ2-3; no clear D. Trimming cost V 5 bases and J 2 bases, with 5 bases left between them. The CDR3 length is 12 residues. CDR1 is MDHEN and CDR2 is SYDVKM in the germline V gene. In nucleotides, the CDR3 is TGTGCCAGCAGTCGTTCCACAGATACGCAGTATTTT. Translated: CASSRSTDTQYF.

This clonotype was picked up one time. V usage is TRBV6-5 and J usage is TRBJ1-6; D unclear. Germline CDR1 is MNHEY and CDR2 is SVGAGI. The V and J ends lost 2 bases and 13 bases respectively, with 21 bases between them. The CDR3 is 16 residues long. In DNA form, the CDR3 reads TGTGCCAGCAGTTACCGACGAGTTGGTGGCGGAGATCCCCTCCACTTT. Translation: CASSYRRVGGGDPLHF.

The J gene is TRBJ1-5, the V gene TRBV9, with D possibly TRBD1 on 5 matching bases. The ends were cut back, 0 bases at V and 4 bases at J, with 8 bases in the middle. Looked up from germline, CDR1 is SGDLS and CDR2 is YYNGEE. This CDR3 is built from 14 residues. CDR3 bases: TGTGCCAGCAGCGTAGACGGGGGGAATCAGCCCCAGCATTTT. The encoded protein is CASSVDGGNQPQHF. Looking up the rest from reference TRBV9 and TRBJ1-5 gives the full variable domain: DSGVTQTPKHLITATGQRVTLRCSPRSGDLSVYWYQQSLDQGLQFLIQYYNGEERAKGNILERFSAQQFPDLHSELNLSSLELGDSALYFCASSVDGGNQPQHFGDGTRLSIL.